The following is a TCR beta chain sequence with its context. Its target is unknown. The data are from a study of PD-1 blockade in classical Hodgkin lymphoma. The data were produced by immunoSEQ multiplex PCR, yet TCRdb's version contains in-frame clones alone and is incomplete. The sample contains about 29,000 clones, just over 85% of which appear only once. Relapse after autologous stem cell transplantation occurred in every patient, and brentuximab vedotin exposure varied. Magnetic negative selection isolated CD8+ T cells from thawed PBMCs. Germline CDR1 and CDR2: MDHEN and SYDVKM. The CDR3 runs 18 residues. Trimming pared 2 bases from V and 1 base from J, leaving 20 bases between. The study's findings and limits: After ASCT, patients who started nivolumab under 1 year later were excluded. Newly diagnosed patients were reported to exhibit reduced baseline TCR diversity relative to healthy donors.

The J gene is TRBJ1-1, the V gene TRBV28; D unresolved. This sequence was found in a human donor with classical Hodgkin lymphoma. The source material was CD8+ T cells from blood, sampled at baseline. CDR3 amino acids: CASSLNRAGYSANTEAFF. The CDR3 DNA reads TGTGCCAGCAGTTTAAATCGAGCGGGCTACAGCGCGAACACTGAAGCTTTCTTT.